The sequence of this T cell receptor beta chain was determined in a study of CD8 T cells in Susac syndrome. Random hexamers were used to reverse transcribe 0.5 to 1 ug of RNA. A single record per CDR3 protein comes from TCRdb applying MiXCR to the immunoSEQ multiplex PCR reads. Of about 130,000 distinct CDR3 sequences listed, 85% to 95% are singletons. The source is a human donor with Susac syndrome. Input material: CD8+ T cells from PBMCs.

The CDR3 DNA reads as TGCGCCAGCAGCCCAGGCGGAGGGCCAGGGGAGACCCAGTACTTC. As protein: CASSPGGGPGETQYF. The chain has TRBV4-1 and TRBJ2-5, with D possibly matching TRBD2 (6 bases). CDR3 length equals 15 residues. V gave up 4 bases and J gave up 5 bases, with 17 bases separating them. Per germline, CDR1 MGHRA and CDR2 YSYEKL.